These 29 T cell receptor beta chains were sequenced from one sample in a study of shared clonotypes between healthy human individuals. Positive CCR7 selection of CD45RO-negative cells yielded the naive CD8 cells, and terminally differentiated effector memory CD45RA+ cells were excluded. Method: immunoSEQ multiplex PCR; TCRdb's copy keeps in-frame clones and lacks some. The data contain about 580,000 clones, about 98% of them singletons. The specimen sequenced was naive CD8+ T cells sorted from blood. The source of these receptors is a man aged 25-45 years in good health.

The CDR3 spells CASTGVGTGTEAFF. DNA of the CDR3: TGCGCCAGCACAGGAGTAGGGACAGGGACTGAAGCTTTCTTT. J is TRBJ1-1 and V is TRBV4-1, with 9 bases lining up with TRBD1. V lost 7 bases, J lost 5 bases, and 8 bases stayed unmatched. CDR3 length: 14 residues. CDR1 is MGHRA, CDR2 YSYEKL, per germline.

As for this clone: This CDR3 is also generated by other DNA sequences in the sample. The gene calls are TRBV27 and TRBJ2-1; the match to TRBD2 covers 13 bases. J lost 6 bases, V lost 5 bases, and 4 bases had no gene match. The germline V gene has CDR1 MNHEY and CDR2 SMNVEV (reference sequence). The CDR3 contains 15 residues. The CDR3 region has the DNA TGTGCCAGCAGTCCCGGGACTAGCGGGACCAATGAGCAGTTCTTC. Protein product: CASSPGTSGTNEQFF.

The genes are TRBV4-3 and TRBJ2-5; D not resolved. V was trimmed by 8 bases and J by 1 base, leaving 11 bases between them. The CDR3 has 13 residues. Germline V CDR1 and CDR2: LGHNA, YSLEER. The CDR3 DNA sequence: TGCGCCAGCCAGCGACCATGCCAAGAGACCCAGTACTTC. Amino acid sequence: CASQRPCQETQYF.

This chain joins TRBV6-5 and TRBJ2-7, with D possibly matching TRBD1 (6 bases). Trimming removed 5 bases at V and 0 bases at J, with 14 bases between. The germline CDR1 and CDR2 sequences are MNHEY and SVGAGI. The CDR3 contains 15 residues. CDR3 nucleotides: TGTGCCAGCAGTCTAACACAGGGATCCTCCTACGAGCAGTACTTC. Translated, it gives CASSLTQGSSYEQYF.

The chain has TRBV28 and TRBJ2-7; possibly TRBD2 for D (6 bases). This CDR3 comprises 14 residues. V was shortened by 1 base and J by 3 bases, with 10 bases between the two germline ends. From germline, CDR1 is MDHEN and CDR2 SYDVKM. This CDR3 reads CASSLYGSGYEQYF. CDR3 coding DNA: TGTGCCAGCAGTTTATACGGGAGTGGCTACGAGCAGTACTTC.

This clone appeared a single time. The rearrangement uses TRBV7-9 and TRBJ1-2; maybe TRBD1 (6 bases). The V end was cut by 6 bases, the J end by 11 bases, with 25 bases between. Germline assignment: CDR1 SEHNR and CDR2 FQNEAQ (reference sequence). This CDR3 is built from 15 residues. In DNA, the CDR3 is TGTGCCAGCAGTCAAGTCCGCAGACAGGAAATAAGGTACACCTTC. It is translated as CASSQVRRQEIRYTF.

This clone was picked up one time. The germline gene is not matched at one end of the junction; a read error may be the cause. V usage is TRBV27 and J usage is TRBJ1-2; 9 bases align to TRBD1. Germline CDR1 reads MNHEY; CDR2 reads SMNVEV (reference sequence). The CDR3 is 13 amino acids. This CDR3 is CASRPLRDRVYHF. For the CDR3, the DNA is TGTGCCAGCAGGCCCCTCCGGGACAGGGTTTACCATTTC.

The rearrangement uses TRBV5-4 and TRBJ2-1, with 9 bases lining up with TRBD2. V lost 3 bases and J lost 8; bases outside the gene matches: 15. The CDR3 spans 17 residues. Germline CDR1 and CDR2: SGHNT and YYREEE (reference sequence). The CDR3 here is CASSWDGLAFSVDEQFF. The CDR3 nucleotides are TGTGCCAGCAGCTGGGACGGACTAGCGTTCTCAGTGGATGAGCAGTTCTTC. Full variable domain (rest looked up from reference TRBV5-4 and TRBJ2-1): ETGVTQSPTHLIKTRGQQVTLRCSSQSGHNTVSWYQQALGQGPQFIFQYYREEENGRGNFPPRFSGLQFPNYSSELNVNALELDDSALYLCASSWDGLAFSVDEQFFGPGTRLTVL.

The chain couples TRBV5-4 to TRBJ1-3, with 7 bases that match TRBD1. Germline V gene data show CDR1 as SGHNT and CDR2 as YYREEE (reference sequence). The CDR3 length is 15 residues. The ends lost 3 bases at V and 3 bases at J; junction bases unmatched: 6. This chain's CDR3 is CASSSPGTVGNTIYF. The CDR3 DNA follows: TGTGCCAGCAGCTCGCCCGGGACAGTTGGAAACACCATATATTTT. The variable domain in full, with the rest retrieved from reference TRBV5-4 and TRBJ1-3, is ETGVTQSPTHLIKTRGQQVTLRCSSQSGHNTVSWYQQALGQGPQFIFQYYREEENGRGNFPPRFSGLQFPNYSSELNVNALELDDSALYLCASSSPGTVGNTIYFGEGSWLTVV.

This clone was detected only once. J is TRBJ2-1 and V is TRBV27; 8 positions match TRBD2. This CDR3 region has 15 residues. The J segment lost 7 bases and the V segment lost 3 bases, leaving 8 bases of the junction unmatched. Germline assignment: CDR1 MNHEY and CDR2 SMNVEV (reference sequence). The CDR3 sequence: CASSLNGRAGNEQFF. The CDR3 nucleotides read TGTGCCAGCAGTTTGAACGGGAGGGCAGGGAATGAGCAGTTCTTC.

The rearrangement uses TRBV27 and TRBJ2-1; 9 bases agree with TRBD2. CDR1 MNHEY and CDR2 SMNVEV come from the germline V gene (reference sequence). Losses at the gene ends were 2 bases for V and 5 bases for J; bases not matched to a gene: 4. The CDR3 runs 15 residues. The CDR3 DNA reads as TGTGCCAGCAGTTTAGGGCTAGCGGGGCACAATGAGCAGTTCTTC. As protein: CASSLGLAGHNEQFF.

The chain carries TRBV2 and TRBJ2-7; 7 nucleotides match TRBD2. J was trimmed by 4 bases and V by 4 bases; bases with no gene match: 7. The CDR3 spans 14 residues. Germline CDR1 and CDR2: SNHLY and FYNNEI. The DNA for the CDR3 is TGTGCCAGCAGTGGCTCTCGGGAGGAGTACGAGCAGTACTTC. As protein: CASSGSREEYEQYF. The whole variable domain, remainder taken from reference TRBV2 and TRBJ2-7, is EPEVTQTPSHQVTQMGQEVILRCVPISNHLYFYWYRQILGQKVEFLVSFYNNEISEKSEIFDDQFSVERPDGSNFTLKIRSTKLEDSAMYFCASSGSREEYEQYFGPGTRLTVT.

This chain joins TRBV28 and TRBJ1-5; 9 bases match TRBD1. The CDR3 is 15 residues long. The junction had 5 bases not matched to a gene; V was cut back by 6 bases and J by 2 bases. CDR1 MDHEN and CDR2 SYDVKM come from the germline V gene. In DNA, the CDR3 is TGTGCCAGCAGGCCACAGGGGGCTGGCAATCAGCCCCAGCATTTT. This sequence encodes CASRPQGAGNQPQHF. The full variable domain, its missing parts supplied by reference TRBV28 and TRBJ1-5, is DVKVTQSSRYLVKRTGEKVFLECVQDMDHENMFWYRQDPGLGLRLIYFSYDVKMKEKGDIPEGYSVSREKKERFSLILESASTNQTSMYLCASRPQGAGNQPQHFGDGTRLSIL.

Notes on this clone: Within the sample, other DNA sequences also encode this same CDR3. The V gene is TRBV7-9, the J gene TRBJ1-4, with 8 bases identical to TRBD1. The CDR3 is 14 residues long. Germline loops: CDR1 SEHNR, CDR2 FQNEAQ (reference sequence). V lost 5 bases, J lost 4 bases, and 3 bases stayed unmatched. In DNA form, the CDR3 reads TGTGCCAGCAGCCTCGGACAGGGTAATGAAAAACTGTTTTTT. This encodes CASSLGQGNEKLFF.

The CDR3 DNA sequence: TGCGCCAGCAGACGAGGCTATCAGCCCCAGCATTTT. The encoded protein is CASRRGYQPQHF. This chain connects TRBV5-1 to TRBJ1-5; D unclear. Germline CDR1 and CDR2: SGHRS and YFSETQ. The V gene lost 5 bases and the J gene lost 5 bases, with 8 bases spanning the gap. This CDR3 contains 12 residues.

This chain joins TRBV5-5 and TRBJ2-3; TRBD1 matches 8 bases. This CDR3 region has 15 residues. From germline, CDR1 is SGHKS and CDR2 YYEKEE (reference sequence). Unmatched junction bases numbered 7, after V lost 4 bases and J lost 3 bases. CDR3 protein: CASSPRQGATDTQYF. DNA for the CDR3: TGTGCCAGCAGCCCCCGGCAGGGGGCAACAGATACGCAGTATTTT.

This clone occurred once. V usage is TRBV27 and J usage is TRBJ2-7; D gene uncertain. The CDR3 has 14 amino acids. Per the germline V gene, CDR1 is MNHEY and CDR2 is SMNVEV (reference sequence). Trimming pared 2 bases from V and 0 bases from J, leaving 8 bases between. The CDR3 region is CASSLGSRSYEQYF. In DNA, the CDR3 is TGTGCCAGCAGTTTAGGGTCCCGCTCCTACGAGCAGTACTTC.

J is TRBJ2-2 and V is TRBV25-1, with 8 positions matching TRBD1. CDR3 length equals 18 residues. Germline V gives CDR1 MGHDK, CDR2 SYGVNS. V trimming: 3 bases; J trimming: 1 base; junction bases outside the gene matches: 10. CDR3 DNA sequence: TGTGCCAGCAGTGATTTACCCCGGACAGGGAGGAACACCGGGGAGCTGTTTTTT. Its protein is CASSDLPRTGRNTGELFF.

The chain is built from TRBV11-3 and TRBJ2-3; the D gene is possibly TRBD1 (6 bases). CDR3 length: 13 residues. V was trimmed by 5 bases and J by 4 bases, leaving 10 bases between them. CDR1 SGHNT and CDR2 YENEEA come from the germline V gene. The DNA of the CDR3 is TGTGCCAGCAGCGGACAGACAGCAGATACGCAGTATTTT. It yields the protein CASSGQTADTQYF.

The V call is TRBV5-5, the J call TRBJ2-7, with unresolved D. V lost 1 base, J lost 3 bases, and 11 bases lay in between. Germline V gene data show CDR1 as SGHKS and CDR2 as YYEKEE (reference sequence). The CDR3 loop spans 14 amino acids. The CDR3 DNA reads TGTGCCAGCAGCTTGAGGTTTGGGGACTACGAGCAGTACTTC. Its protein is CASSLRFGDYEQYF. Combining the CDR3 with reference TRBV5-5 and TRBJ2-7 gives the whole variable domain DAGVTQSPTHLIKTRGQQVTLRCSPISGHKSVSWYQQVLGQGPQFIFQYYEKEERGRGNFPDRFSARQFPNYSSELNVNALLLGDSALYLCASSLRFGDYEQYFGPGTRLTVT.

The chain joins TRBV11-1 to TRBJ2-1; D perhaps matches TRBD2 (5 bases). Germline V gene data show CDR1 as SGHAT and CDR2 as FQDESV (reference sequence). V shed 4 bases and J shed 5 bases, with 21 bases lying between them. The CDR3 covers 17 residues. The CDR3 DNA reads TGTGCCAGCAGCTCACCAGCGGAACGACCCTCTGACAATGAGCAGTTCTTC. It translates to CASSSPAERPSDNEQFF.

J is TRBJ2-7 and V is TRBV7-6, with TRBD1 matching over 9 bases. The junction had 3 bases not matched to a gene; V was cut back by 8 bases and J by 1 base. CDR1 SGHVS and CDR2 FNYEAQ come from the germline V gene. CDR3 length: 13 residues. In nucleotides, the CDR3 is TGTGCCAGCGGGACAGGGCTGTCCTACGAGCAGTACTTC. This encodes CASGTGLSYEQYF. The full variable domain, its missing parts supplied by reference TRBV7-6 and TRBJ2-7, is GAGVSQSPRYKVTKRGQDVALRCDPISGHVSLYWYRQALGQGPEFLTYFNYEAQQDKSGLPNDRFSAERPEGSISTLTIQRTEQRDSAMYRCASGTGLSYEQYFGPGTRLTVT.

The V call is TRBV6-5, the J call TRBJ1-5, with a weak D call TRBD1 (5 bases). This CDR3 has 13 amino acids. V was shortened by 5 bases and J by 4 bases, with 9 bases between the two germline ends. Germline values: CDR1 MNHEY, CDR2 SVGAGI. CDR3 bases: TGTGCCAGCAGTGGGACGGGGAATCAGCCCCAGCATTTT. This sequence encodes CASSGTGNQPQHF.

V gene TRBV2 combines with J gene TRBJ1-1, with no clear D. Germline V CDR1 and CDR2: SNHLY, FYNNEI. V was trimmed by 8 bases and J by 0 bases, leaving 13 bases between them. This CDR3 has 14 residues. CDR3 region: CASLTVGLNTEAFF. CDR3 DNA sequence: TGTGCCAGCTTGACTGTGGGGTTGAACACTGAAGCTTTCTTT.

The chain recombines TRBV27 with TRBJ2-7; D is possibly TRBD2 (7 bases). The CDR3 totals 15 residues. Trimming shortened V by 7 bases and J by 0 bases, and 16 bases separated the two germline ends. The germline V gene encodes CDR1 MNHEY and CDR2 SMNVEV (reference sequence). DNA of the CDR3: TGTGCCAGCAACGACCTAGCGGACAGCTCCTACGAGCAGTACTTC. Its translation: CASNDLADSSYEQYF.

The chain links TRBV27 to TRBJ2-1; 9 nucleotides match TRBD2. The CDR3 is made up of 15 amino acids. Germline V lookup: CDR1 MNHEY, CDR2 SMNVEV (reference sequence). Losses at the gene ends were 0 bases for V and 4 bases for J; bases not matched to a gene: 1. Here the CDR3 reads CASSLSSGGYNEQFF. The CDR3 DNA reads TGTGCCAGCAGTTTATCTAGCGGGGGTTACAATGAGCAGTTCTTC.

Note on this clone: The same CDR3 arises from other DNA sequences in this sample as well. The rearrangement joins TRBV27 to TRBJ2-3; D gene ambiguous. The ends were cut back, 5 bases at V and 0 bases at J, with 3 bases in the middle. The CDR3 extends over 12 amino acids. The germline gives CDR1 MNHEY, CDR2 SMNVEV (reference sequence). DNA of the CDR3: TGTGCCAGCAGTCCTAGCACAGATACGCAGTATTTT. This translates into CASSPSTDTQYF.

Details on this clone: Other nucleotide sequences from this sample produce the same CDR3. The CDR3 loop is CASSWDSSYEQYF. The CDR3 DNA follows: TGTGCCAGCAGTTGGGACAGTTCCTACGAGCAGTACTTC. The V gene is TRBV27, the J gene TRBJ2-7; 7 nucleotides align to TRBD1. Germline CDR1 is MNHEY and CDR2 is SMNVEV (reference sequence). The CDR3 extends over 13 amino acids. J gave up 1 base and V 4 bases, and 1 base lay outside the gene matches.

The rearrangement joins TRBV4-3 to TRBJ1-1; the D gene is possibly TRBD1 (6 bases). V was trimmed by 0 bases and J by 1 base, leaving 9 bases between them. The CDR3 spans 15 residues. Germline V CDR1 and CDR2: LGHNA, YSLEER. The CDR3 region is CASSQDSRGNTEAFF. CDR3 coding DNA: TGCGCCAGCAGCCAAGATAGCAGGGGGAACACTGAAGCTTTCTTT.